The text below deals with one TCR beta chain. The germline V gene has CDR1 SGHRS and CDR2 YFSETQ. The CDR3 sequence is 14 residues long. Trimming left V 4 bases short and J 4 bases short, with 14 bases between. This sample stems from a study of blood T cell repertoires in COVID-19. Study details: Acute and convalescent COVID-19 specimens originated in the United States, Italy and Spain. Sample material is recorded as cDNA or gDNA derived from T cells, B-cell-depleted T cells, or PBMCs.

The table came from immunoSEQ multiplex PCR; TCRdb's copy has only in-frame clones and leaves some out. The table includes roughly 140,000 clones, more than 75% detected once. Recruits, aged roughly 18 to 90 years, lived in about two dozen US areas. Membership in each cohort depended on participant-reported clinical history. This receptor was obtained from a woman aged 30 to 39 with acute COVID-19. Sample: PBMCs or T cells enriched from blood (not recorded which). The V gene is TRBV5-1, the J gene TRBJ2-5, with D perhaps TRBD1 (6 bases). CDR3 sequence reads: CASSQNTGPETQYF. For the CDR3, the DNA is TGCGCCAGCAGCCAAAATACAGGGCCAGAGACCCAGTACTTC. The variable domain in full, completed from reference TRBV5-1 and TRBJ2-5, reads KAGVTQTPRYLIKTRGQQVTLSCSPISGHRSVSWYQQTPGQGLQFLFEYFSETQRNKGNFPGRFSGRQFSNSRSEMNVSTLELGDSALYLCASSQNTGPETQYFGPGTRLLVL.